One and the same sample provided the 25 T cell receptor beta chains below, sequenced in a study of shared T cell receptors in the human thymus. The table came from immunoSEQ multiplex PCR; TCRdb's copy has only in-frame clones and leaves some out. Seen here are about 660,000 clones, roughly 90% observed once, and the top ten hold 0.008% to 0.011%. The same sample was also used in a study of human thymus T cells.

Sequenced: thymocytes. The receptor set was obtained from a boy less than two years old with a congenital heart defect.

This chain uses TRBV11-3 with TRBJ2-7, with TRBD1 identical over 10 bases. The germline CDR1 and CDR2 sequences are SGHNT and YENEEA. V lost 5 bases and J lost 6; bases outside the gene matches: 10. This CDR3 is built from 15 residues. CDR3 sequence: CASSHGGQGTGEQYF. For the CDR3, the DNA is TGTGCCAGCAGCCACGGGGGACAGGGGACTGGCGAGCAGTACTTC. The full variable domain, in which reference TRBV11-3 and TRBJ2-7 provide the parts outside the CDR3, is EAGVVQSPRYKIIEKKQPVAFWCNPISGHNTLYWYLQNLGQGPELLIRYENEEAVDDSQLPKDRFSAERLKGVDSTLKIQPAELGDSAVYLCASSHGGQGTGEQYFGPGTRLTVT.

J is TRBJ2-7 and V is TRBV5-6, with TRBD2 as a possible D gene (5 bases). Trimming stripped 5 bases from V and 4 bases from J, with 13 bases between. Germline values: CDR1 SGHDT, CDR2 YYEEEE. The CDR3 is made up of 13 amino acids. CDR3 nucleotide sequence: TGTGCCAGCAGAAGCGGAGCCAAGTACGAGCAGTACTTC. This encodes CASRSGAKYEQYF.

The chain carries TRBV27 and TRBJ1-3; D remains unclear. This CDR3 region has 12 residues. V lost 5 bases and J 4 bases, leaving 6 bases between the germline ends. Germline assignment: CDR1 MNHEY and CDR2 SMNVEV (reference sequence). DNA for the CDR3: TGTGCCAGCAGTCCAGGCGGAAACACCATATATTTT. It codes for CASSPGGNTIYF.

This clone was observed a handful of times. The CDR3, as DNA: TGTGCCAGCAGCTTACTCAGCGGGAGTGTCGAACGCACAGATACGCAGTATTTT. Protein sequence: CASSLLSGSVERTDTQYF. The chain employs TRBV7-9 and TRBJ2-3, with 8 bases identical to TRBD2. Trimming cost V 2 bases and J 1 base; bases outside gene matches: 11. CDR1 SEHNR and CDR2 FQNEAQ come from the germline V gene (reference sequence). This CDR3 has 18 amino acids.

The rearrangement joins TRBV2 to TRBJ2-1; 10 bases map to TRBD2. The germline CDR1 and CDR2 sequences are SNHLY and FYNNEI. The length of the CDR3 is 16 residues. V lost 6 bases, J lost 2 bases, and 7 bases stayed unmatched. This CDR3 is CASSQPGTSAYNEQFF. The CDR3 DNA sequence: TGTGCCAGCAGCCAACCCGGGACTAGCGCCTACAATGAGCAGTTCTTC.

The CDR3 reads CASSLGAGSNQPQHF. CDR3 DNA sequence: TGTGCCAGCAGCTTGGGGGCAGGGAGCAATCAGCCCCAGCATTTT. The rearrangement uses TRBV5-5 and TRBJ1-5; D may be TRBD1 (5 bases). The germline V and J ends were trimmed by 0 bases and 1 base, with 8 bases remaining between them. The CDR3 sequence is 15 residues long. Germline CDR1 is SGHKS and CDR2 is YYEKEE (reference sequence).

The J gene is TRBJ1-2, the V gene TRBV25-1; D gene unclear. Trimming cost V 6 bases and J 5 bases, with 7 bases left between them. Germline V gene lookup returns CDR1 MGHDK and CDR2 SYGVNS. There are 11 residues in the CDR3. The CDR3 DNA sequence: TGTGCCAGCAGCGCGGGATATGGCTACACCTTC. Translating gives CASSAGYGYTF.

This clone was recorded a few times. This chain links TRBV4-1 with TRBJ2-1; TRBD2 matches at 8 bases. V dropped 1 base and J dropped 5; count of bases not matched to a gene: 7. The germline CDR1 and CDR2 sequences are MGHRA and YSYEKL. This CDR3 comprises 16 residues. Written as DNA, the CDR3 is TGCGCCAGCAGCCAAGGAGCGGGAGTGGTCGACAATGAGCAGTTCTTC. Protein sequence: CASSQGAGVVDNEQFF.

This clone was observed once. V usage is TRBV11-3 and J usage is TRBJ1-2; D is unclear. Germline assignment: CDR1 SGHNT and CDR2 YENEEA. Trimming stripped 0 bases from V and 8 bases from J, with 10 bases between. CDR3 length: 13 amino acids. CDR3 DNA sequence: TGTGCCAGCAGCTTAGATCAGGAGGACGGCTACACCTTC. The encoded protein is CASSLDQEDGYTF.

The rearrangement links TRBV21-1 to TRBJ2-5; the table calls TRBD2, which could not be checked here. TRBV21-1 is marked as a pseudogene. The CDR3 has 18 residues. The CDR3 is CASSKVGTSGRINETQYF. The CDR3 region has the DNA TGTGCCAGCAGCAAAGTTGGGACTAGCGGGAGAATTAACGAGACCCAGTACTTC.

The chain links TRBV29-1 to TRBJ2-2; 9 positions match TRBD1. Germline CDR1 and CDR2: SQVTM and ANQGSEA. The CDR3 contains 15 residues. The J segment lost 5 bases and the V segment lost 5 bases, leaving 9 bases of the junction unmatched. The CDR3 nucleotides read TGCAGCGTTCCAGAGAGACAGGGGGTAACCGGGGAGCTGTTTTTT. This sequence encodes CSVPERQGVTGELFF.

The chain joins TRBV6-5 to TRBJ2-1; TRBD2 matches at 14 bases. With 6 bases clipped from V and 8 bases from J, the junction kept 3 bases outside the gene matches. From germline, CDR1 is MNHEY and CDR2 SVGAGI. CDR3 length: 14 amino acids. This CDR3 reads CASRTSGRGDEQFF. CDR3 nucleotide sequence: TGTGCCAGCAGGACTAGCGGGAGGGGTGATGAGCAGTTCTTC.

V gene TRBV6-4 combines with J gene TRBJ2-1; 14 bases fit TRBD2. V trimming: 8 bases; J trimming: 4 bases; junction bases outside the gene matches: 4. The CDR3 is 15 residues long. Germline V CDR1 and CDR2: MRHNA, SNTAGT. In nucleotides, the CDR3 is TGTGCCAGCGGACTAGCGGGAGGTCCTTACAATGAGCAGTTCTTC. Translated, it gives CASGLAGGPYNEQFF.

V gene TRBV19 combines with J gene TRBJ2-5; 8 positions match TRBD2. The ends lost 6 bases at V and 5 bases at J; junction bases unmatched: 5. The CDR3 runs to 13 residues. The germline V gene has CDR1 LNHDA and CDR2 SQIVND (reference sequence). CDR3 in DNA: TGTGCCAGTAGGCGGGGGGAACGGGAGACCCAGTACTTC. Encoded protein: CASRRGERETQYF. Filled out from reference TRBV19 and TRBJ2-5, the complete variable domain reads DGGITQSPKYLFRKEGQNVTLSCEQNLNHDAMYWYRQDPGQGLRLIYYSQIVNDFQKGDIAEGYSVSREKKESFPLTVTSAQKNPTAFYLCASRRGERETQYFGPGTRLLVL.

The chain joins TRBV28 to TRBJ2-1; 7 nucleotides align to TRBD2. Trimming cost V 6 bases and J 5 bases; bases outside gene matches: 10. The length of the CDR3 is 15 residues. The V gene's germline CDR1 is MDHEN and CDR2 SYDVKM. The chain's CDR3 is CASSPRASGHNEQFF. The DNA for the CDR3 is TGTGCCAGCAGCCCGAGGGCTAGCGGTCACAATGAGCAGTTCTTC. Using reference TRBV28 and TRBJ2-1 for the parts outside the CDR3, the full variable domain is DVKVTQSSRYLVKRTGEKVFLECVQDMDHENMFWYRQDPGLGLRLIYFSYDVKMKEKGDIPEGYSVSREKKERFSLILESASTNQTSMYLCASSPRASGHNEQFFGPGTRLTVL.

The chain uses TRBV10-3 and TRBJ2-3; TRBD2 matches at 8 bases. Germline V gene sequence: CDR1 ENHRY, CDR2 SYGVKD. CDR3 size: 15 residues. Trimming removed 6 bases from V and 2 bases from J; junction bases left unmatched: 7. The CDR3: CAISLLAEHTDTQYF. The CDR3 nucleotides read TGTGCCATCAGCCTACTAGCGGAGCACACAGATACGCAGTATTTT.

This chain links TRBV6-5 with TRBJ1-2; 10 bases map to TRBD1. V was pared by 1 base and J by 4 bases, with 6 bases of the junction left unmatched. This CDR3 has 16 residues. CDR1 and CDR2 from the germline V gene are MNHEY and SVGAGI. CDR3 region: CASSYFPDRGPYGYTF. CDR3 DNA sequence: TGTGCCAGCAGTTACTTCCCCGACAGGGGGCCCTATGGCTACACCTTC.

The V and J genes are TRBV27 and TRBJ2-7; 8 bases map to TRBD2. This CDR3 has 21 residues. V was pared by 3 bases and J by 5 bases, with 27 bases of the junction left unmatched. The V gene's germline CDR1 is MNHEY and CDR2 SMNVEV (reference sequence). This CDR3 is CASSFHPLMLRTSLPIHEQYF. In nucleotides, the CDR3 is TGTGCCAGCAGTTTCCACCCCCTTATGTTACGGACTAGCCTACCTATCCACGAGCAGTACTTC.

V gene TRBV5-4 combines with J gene TRBJ2-3; possible D gene TRBD1, 6 bases. The CDR3 extends over 17 amino acids. Germline CDR1 reads SGHNT; CDR2 reads YYREEE (reference sequence). V gave up 7 bases and J gave up 0 bases, with 21 bases separating them. This CDR3 reads CASAWMSRGPSTDTQYF. The DNA for the CDR3 is TGTGCCAGCGCGTGGATGAGCAGGGGACCTAGCACAGATACGCAGTATTTT. The full variable domain, with the rest looked up from reference TRBV5-4 and TRBJ2-3, is ETGVTQSPTHLIKTRGQQVTLRCSSQSGHNTVSWYQQALGQGPQFIFQYYREEENGRGNFPPRFSGLQFPNYSSELNVNALELDDSALYLCASAWMSRGPSTDTQYFGPGTRLTVL.

This clone came up once. This chain joins TRBV4-3 and TRBJ2-7, with a possible D match to TRBD2 (5 bases). Germline V gives CDR1 LGHNA, CDR2 YSLEER. The CDR3 length is 16 residues. The ends were cut back, 2 bases at V and 3 bases at J, with 17 bases in the middle. The CDR3 here is CASSQLLERGYYEQYF. In nucleotides, the CDR3 is TGCGCCAGCAGCCAACTTCTGGAACGGGGTTACTACGAGCAGTACTTC.

The CDR3 protein is CASGLITSGGDEQFF. The CDR3 DNA reads as TGTGCTAGTGGTTTGATAACTAGCGGGGGCGATGAGCAGTTCTTC. The rearrangement links TRBV12-5 to TRBJ2-1; 11 bases match TRBD2. Germline V gene sequence: CDR1 LGHNT, CDR2 FRNRAP. CDR3 length: 15 residues. V trimming: 2 bases; J trimming: 8 bases; junction bases outside the gene matches: 5.

The rearrangement joins TRBV7-6 to TRBJ2-1; TRBD2 matches 8 bases. The CDR3 has 15 residues. Germline trimming cut 5 bases from V and 7 bases from J; bases unmatched to any gene: 10. The germline V gene encodes CDR1 SGHVS and CDR2 FNYEAQ. CDR3 amino acids: CASSPRTSRENEQFF. The CDR3 nucleotides are TGTGCCAGCAGCCCCAGGACTAGCCGAGAAAATGAGCAGTTCTTC.

J is TRBJ2-1 and V is TRBV11-3, with 7 bases fitting TRBD2. Germline CDR1 reads SGHNT; CDR2 reads YENEEA. J was trimmed by 2 bases and V by 2 bases; bases with no gene match: 12. This CDR3 comprises 18 residues. CDR3 in amino acids: CASSLFRPSGITYNEQFF. In DNA form, the CDR3 reads TGTGCCAGCAGCTTATTCCGGCCTAGCGGAATTACCTACAATGAGCAGTTCTTC.

The chain has TRBV29-1 and TRBJ2-1; TRBD1 aligns across 10 bases. This CDR3 is built from 14 residues. V shed 7 bases, J shed 6 bases, and the junction held 9 bases outside the gene matches. Germline loops: CDR1 SQVTM, CDR2 ANQGSEA. CDR3 sequence: CSELTGGWRNEQFF. In nucleotides, the CDR3 is TGCAGCGAGCTGACAGGGGGCTGGCGCAATGAGCAGTTCTTC.

This chain links TRBV7-8 with TRBJ2-2; 10 bases agree with TRBD2. V gave up 1 base and J gave up 1 base; unmatched junction bases: 0. The CDR3 is 16 amino acids. Germline V gene sequence: CDR1 SGHVS, CDR2 FQNEAQ. The CDR3 reads CASSLGTSGNTGELFF. For the CDR3, the DNA is TGTGCCAGCAGCTTAGGGACTAGCGGGAACACCGGGGAGCTGTTTTTT. The full variable domain, with the rest looked up from reference TRBV7-8 and TRBJ2-2, is GAGVSQSPRYKVAKRGQDVALRCDPISGHVSLFWYQQALGQGPEFLTYFQNEAQLDKSGLPSDRFFAERPEGSVSTLKIQRTQQEDSAVYLCASSLGTSGNTGELFFGEGSRLTVL.